Listed here is a single TCR beta chain. Random hexamers served to reverse transcribe roughly 0.45 to 1 ug RNA. TCRdb redid the calling of the immunoSEQ multiplex PCR reads with MiXCR, one entry per CDR3 protein. The sample holds hundreds of thousands of distinct CDR3 sequences; 70% to 90% are singletons and the top ten take approximately 0.11%. Germline loops: CDR1 SEHNR, CDR2 FQNEAQ (reference sequence). This CDR3 has 17 amino acids. V was shortened by 5 bases and J by 0 bases, with 17 bases between the two germline ends. The source of the sample is a study of CD8 T cells in Susac syndrome. The sample consisted of CD8+ T cells from PBMCs. The chain carries TRBV7-9 and TRBJ1-5; tentative D call: TRBD1 (5 bases). The clonotype was recovered from a human donor with multiple sclerosis. CDR3 bases: TGTGCCAGCAGCGGGCGAACAGGAGATTCTAGCAATCAGCCCCAGCATTTT. This codes for CASSGRTGDSSNQPQHF.